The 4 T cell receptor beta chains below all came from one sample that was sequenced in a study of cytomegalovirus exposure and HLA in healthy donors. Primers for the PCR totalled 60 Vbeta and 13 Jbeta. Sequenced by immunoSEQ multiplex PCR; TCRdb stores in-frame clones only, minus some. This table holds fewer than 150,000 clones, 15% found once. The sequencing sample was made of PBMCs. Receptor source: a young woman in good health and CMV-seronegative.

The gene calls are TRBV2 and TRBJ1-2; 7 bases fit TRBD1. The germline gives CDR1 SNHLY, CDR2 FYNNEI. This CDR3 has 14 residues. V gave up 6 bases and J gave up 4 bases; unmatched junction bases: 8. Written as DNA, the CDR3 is TGTGCCAGCAGGGCCGACAGGGCTCGCTATGGCTACACCTTC. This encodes CASRADRARYGYTF.

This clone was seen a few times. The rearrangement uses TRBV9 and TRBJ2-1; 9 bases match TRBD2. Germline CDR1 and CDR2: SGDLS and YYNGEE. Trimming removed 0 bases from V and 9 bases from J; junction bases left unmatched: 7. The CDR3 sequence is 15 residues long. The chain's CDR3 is CASSVAKGGRVEQFF. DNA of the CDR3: TGTGCCAGCAGCGTAGCTAAGGGCGGGAGGGTTGAGCAGTTCTTC. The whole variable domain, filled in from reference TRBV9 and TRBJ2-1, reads DSGVTQTPKHLITATGQRVTLRCSPRSGDLSVYWYQQSLDQGLQFLIQYYNGEERAKGNILERFSAQQFPDLHSELNLSSLELGDSALYFCASSVAKGGRVEQFFGPGTRLTVL.

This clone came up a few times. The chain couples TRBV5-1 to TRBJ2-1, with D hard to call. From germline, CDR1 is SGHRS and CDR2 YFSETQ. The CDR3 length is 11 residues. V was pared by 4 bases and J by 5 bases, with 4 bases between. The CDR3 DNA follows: TGCGCCAGCAGCAGCAACAATGAGCAGTTCTTC. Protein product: CASSSNNEQFF.

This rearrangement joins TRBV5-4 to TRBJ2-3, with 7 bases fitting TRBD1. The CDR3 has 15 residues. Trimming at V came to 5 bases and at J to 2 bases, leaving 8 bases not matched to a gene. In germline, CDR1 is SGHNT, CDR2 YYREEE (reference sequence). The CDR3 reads CASSDRVGDTDTQYF. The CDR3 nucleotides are TGTGCCAGCAGTGACAGGGTAGGGGACACAGATACGCAGTATTTT.